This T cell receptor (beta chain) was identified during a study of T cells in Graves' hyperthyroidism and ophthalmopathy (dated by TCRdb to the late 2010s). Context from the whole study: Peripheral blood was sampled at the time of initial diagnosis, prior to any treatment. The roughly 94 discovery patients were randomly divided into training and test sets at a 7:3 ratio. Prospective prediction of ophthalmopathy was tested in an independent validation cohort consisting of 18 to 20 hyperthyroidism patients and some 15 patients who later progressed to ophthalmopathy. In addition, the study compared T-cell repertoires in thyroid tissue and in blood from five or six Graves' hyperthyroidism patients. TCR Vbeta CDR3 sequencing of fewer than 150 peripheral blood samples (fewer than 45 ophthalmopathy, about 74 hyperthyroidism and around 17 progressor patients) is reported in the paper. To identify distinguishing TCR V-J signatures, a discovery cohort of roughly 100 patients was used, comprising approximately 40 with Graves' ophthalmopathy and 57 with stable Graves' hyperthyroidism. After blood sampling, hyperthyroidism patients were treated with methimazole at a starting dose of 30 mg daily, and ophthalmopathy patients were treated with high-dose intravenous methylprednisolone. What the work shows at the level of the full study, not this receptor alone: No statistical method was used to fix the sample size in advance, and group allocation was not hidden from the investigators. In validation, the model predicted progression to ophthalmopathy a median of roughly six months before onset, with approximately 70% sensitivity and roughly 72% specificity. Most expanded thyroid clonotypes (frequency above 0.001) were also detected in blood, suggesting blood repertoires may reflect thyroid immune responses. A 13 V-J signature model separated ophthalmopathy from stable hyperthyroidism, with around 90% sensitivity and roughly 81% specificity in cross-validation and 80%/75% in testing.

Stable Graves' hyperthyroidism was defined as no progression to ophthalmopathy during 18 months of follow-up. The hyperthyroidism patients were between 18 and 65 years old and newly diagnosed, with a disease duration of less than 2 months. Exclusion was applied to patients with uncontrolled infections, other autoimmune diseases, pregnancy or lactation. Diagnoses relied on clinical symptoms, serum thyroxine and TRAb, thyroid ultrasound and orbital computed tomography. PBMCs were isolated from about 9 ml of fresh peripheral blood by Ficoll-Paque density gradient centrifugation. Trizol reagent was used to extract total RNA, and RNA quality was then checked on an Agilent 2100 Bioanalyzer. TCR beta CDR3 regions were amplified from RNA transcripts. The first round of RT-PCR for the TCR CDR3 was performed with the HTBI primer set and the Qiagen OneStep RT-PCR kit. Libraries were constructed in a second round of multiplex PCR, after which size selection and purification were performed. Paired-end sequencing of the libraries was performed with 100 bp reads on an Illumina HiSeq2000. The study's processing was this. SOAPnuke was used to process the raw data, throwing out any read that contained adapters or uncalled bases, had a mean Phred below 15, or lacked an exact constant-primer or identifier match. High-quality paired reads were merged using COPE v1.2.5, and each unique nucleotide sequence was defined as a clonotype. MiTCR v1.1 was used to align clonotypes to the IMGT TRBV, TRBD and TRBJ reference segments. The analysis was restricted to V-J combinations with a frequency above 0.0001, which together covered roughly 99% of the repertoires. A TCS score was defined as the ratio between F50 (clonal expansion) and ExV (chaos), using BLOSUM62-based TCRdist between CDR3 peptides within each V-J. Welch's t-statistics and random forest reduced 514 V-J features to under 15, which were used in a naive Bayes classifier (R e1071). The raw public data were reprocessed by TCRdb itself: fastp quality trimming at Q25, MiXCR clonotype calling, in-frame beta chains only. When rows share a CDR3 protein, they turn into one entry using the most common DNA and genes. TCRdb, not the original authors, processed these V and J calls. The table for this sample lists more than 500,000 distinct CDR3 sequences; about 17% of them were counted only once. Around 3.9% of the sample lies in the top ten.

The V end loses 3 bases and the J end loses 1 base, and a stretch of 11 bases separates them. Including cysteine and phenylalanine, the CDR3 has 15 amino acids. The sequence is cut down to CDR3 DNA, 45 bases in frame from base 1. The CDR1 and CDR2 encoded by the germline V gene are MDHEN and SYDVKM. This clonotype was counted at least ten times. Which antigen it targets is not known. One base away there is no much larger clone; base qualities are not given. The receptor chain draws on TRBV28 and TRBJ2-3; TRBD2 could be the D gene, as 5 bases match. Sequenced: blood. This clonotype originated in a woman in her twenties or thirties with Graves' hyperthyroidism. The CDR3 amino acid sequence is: CASSFLGSRTDTQYF. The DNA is TGTGCCAGCAGTTTCTTAGGGAGCCGCACAGATACGCAGTATTTT.